This TCR beta chain was recovered during a study of T-cell memory formation after mild COVID-19. Study in general: Each donor largely had its own TCR clusters. Broader study findings: Some responding clones appeared in pre-infection memory, suggesting cross-reactive memory joined. Researchers could not confirm that second-wave clones peaking on day 37 targeted SARS-CoV-2.

The CDR3 sequence is 13 residues long. J gave up 4 bases and V 8 bases, and 6 bases lay outside the gene matches. From germline, CDR1 is SEHNR and CDR2 FQNEAQ (reference sequence). Regarding this clonotype: Its target is unknown.

Using constant-segment primers, 5'RACE produced TCR alpha and TCR beta cDNA libraries carrying sample barcodes and UMIs. In TCRdb, the 5' RACE reads were re-called with MiXCR into one record per CDR3 protein. The table has roughly 450,000 distinct CDR3 sequences, under 20% seen once; the top ten hold roughly 21%. The chain recombines TRBV7-9 with TRBJ1-1; 8 nucleotides match TRBD1. The receptor's source is a man younger than 35 who had mild COVID-19 (a few samples of this study predate the infection). Cell type and time point are not known. Sample: PBMCs or a T cell subset sorted from them (not recorded which). CDR3 residues: CASETGAGTEAFF. The CDR3 DNA follows: TGTGCCAGCGAGACAGGGGCGGGCACTGAAGCTTTCTTT.